This TCR beta chain was captured in a study of blood T cells in healthy people across ages. Alongside a J-beta primer mix, a sample-barcoded 5' primer served in a second PCR lasting 7 to 11 cycles. Through a template-switch adaptor with 12 random nucleotides, each cDNA molecule received a tag. Each CDR3 protein is one row after TCRdb ran MiXCR on the 5' RACE reads. The table includes under 800,000 distinct CDR3 sequences, 40% to 45% detected once. V lost 4 bases to trimming and J lost 4 bases; unmatched junction nucleotides: 6. CDR3 length: 15 residues. Sequenced material: blood. The source is an older woman in good health. This chain connects TRBV12-3 or TRBV12-4 to TRBJ2-1; 8 nucleotides align to TRBD1. CDR3 in amino acids: CASSSGGAPYNEQFF. Written as DNA, the CDR3 is TGTGCCAGCAGTTCAGGGGGCGCCCCGTACAATGAGCAGTTCTTC.